A selection of T cell receptor beta chains follows, all from one sample in a study of cytomegalovirus exposure and HLA in healthy donors. Produced via immunoSEQ multiplex PCR; TCRdb's table is partial and in-frame only. The sample lists approximately 190,000 clones, roughly 87% occurring once. Sequencing used PBMCs. Receptors originate from a boy aged 2 to 10 in good health and CMV-seronegative. The CDR3 runs from the conserved cysteine through the conserved F or W. The D gene is left open where the match is weak. The size entry is marked missing in some rows and otherwise reads once, few, many or a size class.

j_call v_call clone_size d_call cdr3_nt cdr3_aa
TRBJ2-1 TRBV5-4 . TRBD2 TGTGCCAGCAGCTTGAGTGGGACTAGCGGGAATGAGCAGTTCTTC CASSLSGTSGNEQFF
TRBJ2-5 TRBV9 . TRBD2 TGTGCCAGCAGCGTAGGCCCTAGCGGGATAGGAGAGACCCAGTACTTC CASSVGPSGIGETQYF
TRBJ2-3 TRBV4-1 . . TGCGCCAGCAGCCAGGATGGACTAACGATTAGGTATTTT CASSQDGLTIRYF
TRBJ1-5 TRBV7-6 . . TGTGCCAGCAGCTTGGCGGGTAGCAATCAGCCCCAGCATTTT CASSLAGSNQPQHF
TRBJ2-1 TRBV5-1 once . TGCGCCAGCAGCTTGGAGGCGGGTAGTTACAATGAGCAGTTCTTC CASSLEAGSYNEQFF
TRBJ1-1 TRBV9 . TRBD1 TGTGCCAGCAGCGCACAGTCGGACAGGAAAGCTTTCTTT CASSAQSDRKAFF
TRBJ2-7 TRBV9 . TRBD1 TGTGCCAGCAGCGTAGCAGAAGGGATACTACGGGACAGGGCCTCCGAGCAGTACTTC CASSVAEGILRDRASEQYF
TRBJ2-3 TRBV27 . TRBD2 TGTGCCAGCAGTATCCACTTTCTGGGCGGGGGGGTTGGAACAGATACGCAGTATTTT CASSIHFLGGGVGTDTQYF
TRBJ1-1 TRBV29-1 . . TGCAGCGTTGACGGGGGTTTAAATTCTGAAGCTTTCTTT CSVDGGLNSEAFF
TRBJ2-3 TRBV9 . TRBD2 TGTGCCAGCAGCGTAGACGGACTAGCGGGGCCCACAGATACGCAGTATTTT CASSVDGLAGPTDTQYF
TRBJ1-1 TRBV7-9 . TRBD1 TGTGCCAGCAGCCCAACTGGGACAGTGAACACTGAAGCTTTCTTT CASSPTGTVNTEAFF
TRBJ1-1 TRBV2 few . TGTGCCAGCAGTGAAGCGGGCTCAGGGTATAACACTGAAGCTTTCTTT CASSEAGSGYNTEAFF
TRBJ2-7 TRBV10-3 . . TGTGCCATCAGTGGACCAGGCTACGAGCAGTACTTC CAISGPGYEQYF
TRBJ1-1 TRBV6-5 few TRBD1 TGTGCCAGCAGTTACTCGGGACAGCTGAACACTGAAGCTTTCTTT CASSYSGQLNTEAFF
TRBJ1-1 TRBV15 . . TGTGCCACCAGCAGAGATTATGAGAGTTGGAACACTGAAGCTTTCTTT CATSRDYESWNTEAFF
TRBJ1-2 TRBV30 . TRBD1 TGTGCCCGCACCGGGACAGGTTTATCCTGGGGCTACACCTTC CARTGTGLSWGYTF
TRBJ2-2 TRBV5-1 few TRBD1 TGCGCCAGCAGCCCTGACAGGGGGACTATCACCGGGGAGCTGTTTTTT CASSPDRGTITGELFF
TRBJ2-1 TRBV27 . . TGTGCCAGCAGTTATACGACGGAGAATGAGCAGTTCTTC CASSYTTENEQFF
TRBJ2-1 TRBV9 . TRBD2 TGTGCCAGCAGCGTATGGCATGCCGGGACTAGCGGAAACAATGAGCAGTTCTTC CASSVWHAGTSGNNEQFF
TRBJ2-7 TRBV4-1 . TRBD2 TGCGCCAGCAGCCAAGAGACGGGGGGCTACGAGCAGTACTTC CASSQETGGYEQYF
TRBJ1-2 TRBV5-1 . . TGCGCCAGCAGCTTGGCCCAGGGGCTCGAATATGGCTACACCTTC CASSLAQGLEYGYTF
TRBJ2-3 TRBV18 . TRBD2 TGTGCCAGCTCACCACTGGCGGGACTAGCGGGAGCAGAAGATACGCAGTATTTT CASSPLAGLAGAEDTQYF
TRBJ1-2 TRBV27 . . TGTGCCAGCAGTTTTGGGGCTCACTATGGCTACACCTTC CASSFGAHYGYTF
TRBJ2-7 TRBV27 . . TGTGCCAGCAGTCCCGAGACAGGGTACTTC CASSPETGYF
TRBJ1-1 TRBV6-1 once . TGTGCCAGCAGTGACTCGTGGAGGGACACTGAAGCTTTCTTT CASSDSWRDTEAFF
TRBJ2-5 TRBV19 . . TGTGCCAGTAGCCGCACAGGTTACCAAGAGACCCAGTACTTC CASSRTGYQETQYF
TRBJ2-7 TRBV27 . TRBD1 TGTGCCAGCAGTTTGGGAAGCACAGGGGGCGTAGGCGAGCAGTACTTC CASSLGSTGGVGEQYF
TRBJ2-3 TRBV5-6 once TRBD2 TGTGCCAGCAGCATTTCTGCGGGAGGGGTCACAGATACGCAGTATTTT CASSISAGGVTDTQYF
TRBJ2-5 TRBV6-5 . . TGTGCCAGCAGCCTACTGAGGGCGGAGACCCAGTACTTC CASSLLRAETQYF
TRBJ1-3 TRBV6-1 . . TGTGCCAGCAGTGAAGCGCCAGGGGTTCGAGGCAGGGAGAGCTCTGGAAACACCATATATTTT CASSEAPGVRGRESSGNTIYF
TRBJ2-6 TRBV30 . TRBD2 TGTGCCTGGAGTGTGGGAGGGTCCGGGGCCAACGTCCTGACTTTC CAWSVGGSGANVLTF
TRBJ1-1 TRBV9 . TRBD1 TGTGCCAGCAGCCCTAGACAGGGCAGAAGGTTTGAAGCTTTCTTT CASSPRQGRRFEAFF
TRBJ2-3 TRBV7-9 once . TGTGCCAGCAGCTCCCCTAGCAACGGGGGTAGCACAGATACGCAGTATTTT CASSSPSNGGSTDTQYF
TRBJ2-7 TRBV13 . TRBD1 TGTGCCAGCAGCCGATCCGGGACAGGGCTCTACGAGCAGTACTTC CASSRSGTGLYEQYF
TRBJ2-7 TRBV6-1 . . TGTGCCAGCAGCACTTACGAGCAGTACTTC CASSTYEQYF